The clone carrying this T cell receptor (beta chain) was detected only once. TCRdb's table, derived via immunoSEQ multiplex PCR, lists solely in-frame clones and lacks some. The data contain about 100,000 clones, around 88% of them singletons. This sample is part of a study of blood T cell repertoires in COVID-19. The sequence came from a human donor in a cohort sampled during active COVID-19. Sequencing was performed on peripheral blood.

In DNA form, the CDR3 reads TGTGCCAGCCGCTACAGGGACACCGGGGAGCTGTTTTTT. Its protein product is CASRYRDTGELFF. V and J are TRBV28 and TRBJ2-2; D may be TRBD1 (6 bases). The length of the CDR3 is 13 residues. Germline V CDR1 and CDR2: MDHEN, SYDVKM. V shed 8 bases and J shed 3 bases, with 10 bases lying between them.